What follows are 4 T cell receptor beta chains derived from one specimen sequenced in a study of lymphopenia after photon versus proton radiotherapy. Profiling relied on immunoSEQ multiplex PCR, and the TCRdb table lists in-frame clones only, not all of them. The profile shows tens of thousands of clones, 65% to 85% of them singletons. Here the sequenced sample was peripheral blood, taken from a patient treated with proton-based radiotherapy. The receptors were sampled from a woman in her 70s with pancreatic cancer.

The chain recombines TRBV13 with TRBJ1-1; tentatively, D is TRBD1 (6 bases). The CDR3 consists of 17 residues. The V end lost 7 bases, the J end lost 3 bases, and 24 bases lay between the germline ends. CDR1 PRHDT and CDR2 FYEKMQ come from the germline V gene (reference sequence). The CDR3 loop reads CASTDRGGGPYHTEAFF. As DNA, the CDR3 is TGTGCCAGCACCGATAGGGGTGGGGGGCCCTACCACACTGAAGCTTTCTTT.

The chain is built from TRBV2 and TRBJ1-5; the D gene is possibly TRBD1 (5 bases). Germline V gene sequence: CDR1 SNHLY, CDR2 FYNNEI. The CDR3 runs 16 residues. The V end was cut by 8 bases, the J end by 2 bases, with 19 bases between. The CDR3 nucleotides read TGTGCCAGCGCTTACTCCCAGGGAGCCGGCAATCAGCCCCAGCATTTT. Translation: CASAYSQGAGNQPQHF.

This clone was recorded only once. This chain links TRBV7-2 with TRBJ2-7, with a possible D match to TRBD1 (5 bases). The ends were cut back, 1 base at V and 4 bases at J, with 20 bases in the middle. This CDR3 is built from 17 residues. Germline CDR1 and CDR2: SGHTA and FQGNSA. CDR3 region: CASSLGVSKGHGYEQYF. The CDR3 DNA is TGTGCCAGCAGCTTAGGGGTCTCAAAGGGGCATGGGTACGAGCAGTACTTC. The whole variable domain, filled in from reference TRBV7-2 and TRBJ2-7, reads GAGVSQSPSNKVTEKGKDVELRCDPISGHTALYWYRQSLGQGLEFLIYFQGNSAPDKSGLPSDRFSAERTGGSVSTLTIQRTQQEDSAVYLCASSLGVSKGHGYEQYFGPGTRLTVT.

This clone was found once. CDR3 loop: CSVGSGGVGTDTQYF. The CDR3 coding sequence is TGCAGCGTTGGGTCAGGGGGCGTCGGCACAGATACGCAGTATTTT. The gene calls are TRBV29-1 and TRBJ2-3; 8 nucleotides agree with TRBD1. The J segment lost 1 base and the V segment lost 4 bases, leaving 7 bases of the junction unmatched. The germline V gene encodes CDR1 SQVTM and CDR2 ANQGSEA. This CDR3 spans 15 amino acids.